This T cell receptor beta chain is from a study of blood T cell repertoires in COVID-19. The data were produced by immunoSEQ multiplex PCR, yet TCRdb's version contains in-frame clones alone and is incomplete. Of some 190,000 clones listed, 81% are singletons. The CDR3 consists of 19 residues. Germline V gives CDR1 MGHRA, CDR2 YSYEKL. With V trimmed by 0 bases and J by 2 bases, 11 bases remained unmatched. The material sequenced was peripheral blood. This TCR was sampled from a woman aged 40 to 49 with COVID-19, enrolled during active disease. V gene TRBV4-1 combines with J gene TRBJ2-3, with 10 bases identical to TRBD2. The CDR3 nucleotides read TGCGCCAGCAGCCAAGACCAGGTAGCGGGGGGACTCCCCACAGATACGCAGTATTTT. As protein: CASSQDQVAGGLPTDTQYF.